This T cell receptor beta chain stems from a study of blood T cell repertoires in COVID-19. Study background: The study drew acute and convalescent COVID-19 samples from the United States, Italy and Spain. T cells, B-cell-depleted T cells, or PBMCs supplied cDNA or gDNA.

V was clipped by 3 bases and J by 3 bases, with 17 bases between them. This CDR3 comprises 16 residues. Germline V gene lookup returns CDR1 MRHNA and CDR2 SNTAGT. Authors' data handling: Researchers report that nucleated cell counts were estimated from reference gene primer amplification. The assay was immunoSEQ multiplex PCR, and TCRdb's table has in-frame clones only and misses some. V, J and clone size derive from that table, while D and trimming were established from the DNA sequence. The sample holds 52,000 or so clones, about 88% seen once. The rearrangement links TRBV6-4 to TRBJ1-1; D possibly corresponds to TRBD1 (6 bases). This clonotype originated in a woman in her 70s with active COVID-19. Sequencing was carried out using peripheral blood. The CDR3 is CASSEEQGTGHTEAFF. The CDR3 coding sequence is TGTGCCAGCAGTGAGGAACAGGGTACGGGGCACACTGAAGCTTTCTTT.